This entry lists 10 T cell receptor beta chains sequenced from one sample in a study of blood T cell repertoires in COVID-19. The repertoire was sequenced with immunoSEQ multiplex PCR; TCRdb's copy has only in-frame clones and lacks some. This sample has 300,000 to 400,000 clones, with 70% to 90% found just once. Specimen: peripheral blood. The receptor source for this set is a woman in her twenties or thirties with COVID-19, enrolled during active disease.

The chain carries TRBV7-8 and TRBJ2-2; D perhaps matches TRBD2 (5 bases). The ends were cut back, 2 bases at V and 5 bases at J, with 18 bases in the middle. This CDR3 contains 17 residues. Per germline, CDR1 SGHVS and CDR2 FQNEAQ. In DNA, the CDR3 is TGTGCCAGCAGCTTATTGCCCCTCCCGGGGTCTACCGGGGAGCTGTTTTTT. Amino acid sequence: CASSLLPLPGSTGELFF.

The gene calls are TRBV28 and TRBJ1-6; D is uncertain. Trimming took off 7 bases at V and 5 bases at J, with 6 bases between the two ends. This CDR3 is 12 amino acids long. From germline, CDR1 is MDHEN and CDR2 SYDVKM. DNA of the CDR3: TGTGCCAGCAATCTTAATAATTCACCCCTCCACTTT. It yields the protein CASNLNNSPLHF.

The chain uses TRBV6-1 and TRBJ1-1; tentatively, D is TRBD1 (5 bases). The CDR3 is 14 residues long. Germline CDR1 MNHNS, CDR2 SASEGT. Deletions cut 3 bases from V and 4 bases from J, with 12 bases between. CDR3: CASSDLGGGTEAFF. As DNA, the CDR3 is TGTGCCAGCAGTGACCTTGGGGGGGGCACTGAAGCTTTCTTT.

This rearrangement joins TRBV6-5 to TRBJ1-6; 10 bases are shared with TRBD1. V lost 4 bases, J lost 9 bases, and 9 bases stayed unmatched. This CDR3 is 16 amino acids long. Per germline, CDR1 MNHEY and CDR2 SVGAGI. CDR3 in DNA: TGTGCCAGCAGTTTCCTCCCCCGGGACAGGGGTTCACCCCTCCACTTT. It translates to CASSFLPRDRGSPLHF.

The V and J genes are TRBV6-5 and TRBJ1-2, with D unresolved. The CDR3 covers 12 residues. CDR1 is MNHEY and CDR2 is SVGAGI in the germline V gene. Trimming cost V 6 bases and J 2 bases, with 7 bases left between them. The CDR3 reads CASRQMNYGYTF. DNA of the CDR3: TGTGCCAGCAGGCAGATGAACTATGGCTACACCTTC.

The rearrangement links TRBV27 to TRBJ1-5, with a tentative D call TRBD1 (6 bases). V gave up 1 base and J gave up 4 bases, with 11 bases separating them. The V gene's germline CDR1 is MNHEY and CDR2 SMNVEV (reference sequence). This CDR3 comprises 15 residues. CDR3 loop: CASSLLGQGNQPQHF. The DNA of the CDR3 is TGTGCCAGCAGTTTATTGGGGCAGGGGAATCAGCCCCAGCATTTT.

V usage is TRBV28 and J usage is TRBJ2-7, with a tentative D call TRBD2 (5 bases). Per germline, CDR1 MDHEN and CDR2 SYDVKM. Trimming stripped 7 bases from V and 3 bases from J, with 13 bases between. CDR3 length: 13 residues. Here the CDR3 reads CASIGNNIYEQYF. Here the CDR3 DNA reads TGTGCCAGCATCGGGAACAACATCTACGAGCAGTACTTC.

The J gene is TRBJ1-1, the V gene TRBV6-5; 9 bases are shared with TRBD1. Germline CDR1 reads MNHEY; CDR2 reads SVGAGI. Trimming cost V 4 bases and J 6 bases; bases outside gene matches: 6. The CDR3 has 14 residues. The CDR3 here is CASSSGQGTPEAFF. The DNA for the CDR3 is TGTGCCAGCAGTTCGGGACAGGGTACCCCTGAAGCTTTCTTT.

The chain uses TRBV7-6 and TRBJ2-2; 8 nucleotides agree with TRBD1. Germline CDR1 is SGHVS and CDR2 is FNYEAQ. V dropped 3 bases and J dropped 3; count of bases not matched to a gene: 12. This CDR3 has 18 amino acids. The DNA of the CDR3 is TGTGCCAGCAGCTTGAAGGCAGGGGGCGCCAGTGACACCGGGGAGCTGTTTTTT. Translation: CASSLKAGGASDTGELFF. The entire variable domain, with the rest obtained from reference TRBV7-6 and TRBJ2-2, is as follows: GAGVSQSPRYKVTKRGQDVALRCDPISGHVSLYWYRQALGQGPEFLTYFNYEAQQDKSGLPNDRFSAERPEGSISTLTIQRTEQRDSAMYRCASSLKAGGASDTGELFFGEGSRLTVL.

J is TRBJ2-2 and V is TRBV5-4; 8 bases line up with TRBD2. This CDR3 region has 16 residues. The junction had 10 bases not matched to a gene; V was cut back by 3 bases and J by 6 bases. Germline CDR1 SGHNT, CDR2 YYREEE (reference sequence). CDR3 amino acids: CASSSRGGPAAGELFF. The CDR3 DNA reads TGTGCCAGCAGCTCCCGGGGGGGGCCTGCGGCCGGGGAGCTGTTTTTT.